This TCR beta chain was sequenced during a study of HIV-infected children after antiretroviral therapy interruption. V lost 1 base, J lost 0 bases, and 7 bases lay in between. The CDR3 is 15 amino acids. Germline assignment: CDR1 SGHTA and CDR2 FQGNSA. This clonotype was seen ten or more times. Treatment here: PENTA 11 planned treatment interruption arm or continuous ART arm. RNA-based 3' RACE libraries used unique molecular identifiers. TCRdb reprocessed the 3' RACE reads with MiXCR, giving one entry per CDR3 protein. The data show more than 40,000 distinct CDR3 sequences, around 4% seen once. The source of this sequence is a pool of human donors with HIV. The chain has TRBV7-2 and TRBJ2-1; D ambiguous. The source was CD45RA+ CD4+ T cells from PBMCs, pooled from several time points, collected from a donor given antiretroviral therapy, either interrupted or continuous. As to subset: naive CD4+ CD45RA+ CD45RO- T cells. The CDR3 DNA reads TGTGCCAGCAGCTTAGGACACTTCTCCTACAATGAGCAGTTCTTC. It is translated as CASSLGHFSYNEQFF. Full variable domain (remainder filled in from reference TRBV7-2 and TRBJ2-1): GAGVSQSPSNKVTEKGKDVELRCDPISGHTALYWYRQSLGQGLEFLIYFQGNSAPDKSGLPSDRFSAERTGGSVSTLTIQRTQQEDSAVYLCASSLGHFSYNEQFFGPGTRLTVL.